This entry lists 11 T cell receptor beta chains sequenced from one sample in a study of somatic mutations in cytotoxic T cells in rheumatoid arthritis. Repertoires were generated with immunoSEQ multiplex PCR, while TCRdb's copy carries only in-frame clones and drops some. Of about 10,000 clones listed, around 84% are singletons. Sample: CD8+ T cells sorted from blood. Every receptor here comes from an adult with rheumatoid arthritis.

This clone has a single count. CDR3 protein: CASRSAGDSYEQYF. DNA of the CDR3: TGTGCCAGCAGGTCCGCAGGGGACTCCTACGAGCAGTACTTC. The V gene is TRBV5-4, the J gene TRBJ2-7, with D possibly TRBD1 on 6 matching bases. V was clipped by 5 bases and J by 0 bases, with 12 bases between them. Germline assignment: CDR1 SGHNT and CDR2 YYREEE (reference sequence). This CDR3 is 14 amino acids long.

This chain links TRBV9 with TRBJ2-2, with D uncertain. V lost 0 bases and J lost 6, with 3 bases in between. The CDR3 loop spans 12 amino acids. CDR1 SGDLS and CDR2 YYNGEE come from the germline V gene. Here the CDR3 reads CASSVGPGELFF. The DNA for the CDR3 is TGTGCCAGCAGCGTAGGACCCGGGGAGCTGTTTTTT.

The CDR3 coding sequence is TGTGCCAGCAGCAGACTAGCGGGGGGCCTCACAGATACGCAGTATTTT. Its translation: CASSRLAGGLTDTQYF. The chain has TRBV7-2 and TRBJ2-3, with 13 bases that match TRBD2. This CDR3 has 16 amino acids. CDR1 and CDR2 (germline): SGHTA, FQGNSA. The junction had 4 bases not matched to a gene; V was cut back by 5 bases and J by 2 bases.

This chain uses TRBV7-9 with TRBJ1-2; D is perhaps TRBD1 (5 bases). The V and J ends lost 0 bases and 3 bases respectively, with 8 bases between them. CDR1 is SEHNR and CDR2 is FQNEAQ in the germline V gene (reference sequence). This CDR3 comprises 14 residues. The CDR3 DNA is TGTGCCAGCAGCTTAGCGGGAGGGGACTATGGCTACACCTTC. Its protein is CASSLAGGDYGYTF.

The chain recombines TRBV21-1 with TRBJ2-7; TRBD1, the table's D call, lacks a check against the DNA. TRBV21-1 is a pseudogene locus. The CDR3 is made up of 12 amino acids. Written as DNA, the CDR3 is TGTGCCAGCAGCTCACAGGGAAACGAGCAGTACTTC. Its protein product is CASSSQGNEQYF.

Written as DNA, the CDR3 is TGTGCCAGCAGTGATGGGACAGGGGCCTACAATGAGCAGTTCTTC. Amino acids: CASSDGTGAYNEQFF. The chain has TRBV2 and TRBJ2-1, with 10 bases fitting TRBD1. The ends lost 3 bases at V and 2 bases at J; junction bases unmatched: 1. CDR1 is SNHLY and CDR2 is FYNNEI in the germline V gene. The CDR3 spans 15 residues.

The chain uses TRBV5-4 and TRBJ2-7; possibly TRBD2 for D (5 bases). The CDR3 covers 13 residues. With 0 bases removed from V and 3 bases from J, the gap between germline ends came to 7 bases. CDR1 is SGHNT and CDR2 is YYREEE in the germline V gene (reference sequence). The CDR3 spells CASSLARGYEQYF. The CDR3 coding sequence is TGTGCCAGCAGCTTGGCACGGGGCTACGAGCAGTACTTC. Full variable domain (outside the CDR3, taken from reference TRBV5-4 and TRBJ2-7): ETGVTQSPTHLIKTRGQQVTLRCSSQSGHNTVSWYQQALGQGPQFIFQYYREEENGRGNFPPRFSGLQFPNYSSELNVNALELDDSALYLCASSLARGYEQYFGPGTRLTVT.

This chain joins TRBV28 and TRBJ2-5, with D perhaps matching TRBD2 (6 bases). Germline V gene lookup returns CDR1 MDHEN and CDR2 SYDVKM. V lost 6 bases, J lost 5 bases, and 13 bases lay in between. This CDR3 region has 13 residues. The CDR3, as DNA: TGTGCCAGCAGAGTGTGGGCGGGGGAGACCCAGTACTTC. Translated, it gives CASRVWAGETQYF. The complete variable domain, with remaining parts taken from reference TRBV28 and TRBJ2-5, reads DVKVTQSSRYLVKRTGEKVFLECVQDMDHENMFWYRQDPGLGLRLIYFSYDVKMKEKGDIPEGYSVSREKKERFSLILESASTNQTSMYLCASRVWAGETQYFGPGTRLLVL.

This chain connects TRBV19 to TRBJ1-2, with a weak D call TRBD1 (6 bases). This CDR3 is 14 amino acids long. CDR1 and CDR2 (germline): LNHDA, SQIVND (reference sequence). Between the trimmed V and J ends, which lost 10 bases and 2 bases, there was a span of 17 bases. The CDR3 DNA follows: TGTGCCACCAAGAGGGCAGGGACAAACTATGGCTACACCTTC. Amino acid sequence: CATKRAGTNYGYTF.

This sequence joins TRBV7-8 and TRBJ2-7, with TRBD1 matching 7 bases. V dropped 2 bases and J dropped 3; count of bases not matched to a gene: 7. CDR3 length: 15 amino acids. Looked up from germline, CDR1 is SGHVS and CDR2 is FQNEAQ. The CDR3 region is CASSLSSRGIYEQYF. The DNA of the CDR3 is TGTGCCAGCAGCTTAAGTTCCAGGGGGATCTACGAGCAGTACTTC.

This clone is labeled medium-sized. The CDR3 coding sequence is TGTGCCAGTAGTATCTCCGCAGGGGCTCAGCCCCAGCATTTT. It specifies CASSISAGAQPQHF. The rearrangement uses TRBV19 and TRBJ1-5; maybe TRBD1 (6 bases). The CDR3 contains 14 residues. The V gene's germline CDR1 is LNHDA and CDR2 SQIVND (reference sequence). Between the trimmed V and J ends, which lost 3 bases and 6 bases, there was a span of 12 bases.